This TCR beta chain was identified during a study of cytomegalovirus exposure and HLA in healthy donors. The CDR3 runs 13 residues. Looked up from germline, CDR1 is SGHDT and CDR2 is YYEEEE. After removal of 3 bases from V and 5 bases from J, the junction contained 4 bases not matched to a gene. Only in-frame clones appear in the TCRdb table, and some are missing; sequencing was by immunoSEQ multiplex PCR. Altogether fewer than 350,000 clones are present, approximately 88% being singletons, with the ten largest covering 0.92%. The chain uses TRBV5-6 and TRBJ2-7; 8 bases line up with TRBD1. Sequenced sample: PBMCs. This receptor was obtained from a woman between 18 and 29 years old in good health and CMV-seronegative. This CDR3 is CASSSRDRHEQYF. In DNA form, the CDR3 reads TGTGCCAGCAGCTCCCGGGACAGGCACGAGCAGTACTTC.